Sequencing of this T cell receptor (beta chain) was carried out in a study of blood T cell repertoires in COVID-19. Study context: Samples of COVID-19 (acute and convalescent) were obtained from the United States, Italy and Spain.

Worth noting for this clone: Other DNA sequences in the sample encode the same CDR3.

The assay was immunoSEQ multiplex PCR, and TCRdb's table has in-frame clones only and misses some. The sample shows about 160,000 clones, around 86% of them seen only once. CDR1 is SGHNT and CDR2 is YYREEE in the germline V gene (reference sequence). There are 16 residues in the CDR3. Germline trimming cut 4 bases from V and 2 bases from J; bases unmatched to any gene: 9. The source of this sequence is a man between 65 and 80 years old who had recovered from COVID-19. The rearrangement joins TRBV5-4 to TRBJ2-1, with 7 nucleotides matching TRBD2. The sequenced material came from peripheral blood. In DNA, the CDR3 is TGTGCCAGCAGCCCCGGCGGGCTAGCGGCCTACAATGAGCAGTTCTTC. It encodes CASSPGGLAAYNEQFF.